One and the same sample provided the 4 T cell receptor beta chains below, sequenced in a study of shared clonotypes between healthy human individuals. Measured with immunoSEQ multiplex PCR; TCRdb has only the in-frame clones, and not every one. The repertoire has about 2.3 million clones, approximately 95% of them found once; the top ten carry 0.39%. Sequencing used naive CD4+ T cells from PBMCs. The subset was: CD45RA+ positively selected. These receptors were collected from a young man in good health. Some clones in this sample may be carry-over from other donors' samples.

This sequence joins TRBV28 and TRBJ2-4, with D possibly being TRBD2 (6 bases). The CDR3 contains 15 residues. CDR1 and CDR2 from the germline V gene are MDHEN and SYDVKM. Trimming removed 0 bases from V and 8 bases from J, with 14 bases in between. The CDR3 spells CASSLWSGEGDIQYF. The CDR3 coding sequence is TGTGCCAGCAGTTTATGGTCGGGGGAAGGGGACATTCAGTACTTC.

This chain joins TRBV9 and TRBJ2-5, with TRBD2 as a possible D gene (5 bases). The length of the CDR3 is 17 residues. Germline lookup yields CDR1 SGDLS and CDR2 YYNGEE. Trimming cost V 0 bases and J 2 bases, with 17 bases left between them. The CDR3 sequence is CASSVATRPIGQETQYF. The CDR3 DNA follows: TGTGCCAGCAGCGTAGCTACTAGACCCATCGGGCAAGAGACCCAGTACTTC.

The rearrangement joins TRBV15 to TRBJ2-3; D gene unclear. Per germline, CDR1 LNHNV and CDR2 YYDKDF (reference sequence). The CDR3 is 15 residues long. With 0 bases removed from V and 1 base from J, the gap between germline ends came to 8 bases. CDR3 DNA sequence: TGTGCCACCAGCAGAGATCAATCCCGCACAGATACGCAGTATTTT. Translated, it gives CATSRDQSRTDTQYF.

This clone was observed once. The rearrangement uses TRBV7-9 and TRBJ1-4; D is perhaps TRBD1 (6 bases). The CDR3 runs to 16 residues. V dropped 2 bases and J dropped 8 bases, with 18 bases sitting between them. Germline CDR1 is SEHNR and CDR2 is FQNEAQ (reference sequence). CDR3 DNA sequence: TGTGCCAGCAGCTTATCGGGGGCGCGGACTCGAGAAAAACTGTTTTTT. Amino acid sequence: CASSLSGARTREKLFF.